What follows are 24 T cell receptor beta chains derived from one specimen sequenced in a study of identifying expanded T cells in peripheral blood. The protocol was immunoSEQ multiplex PCR, while the TCRdb copy is restricted to in-frame clones and leaves out a portion. This sample carries about 52,000 clones, approximately 80% of them seen once, and the ten largest clones take about 14%. The sequencing sample was made of blood. The source is a person between 18 and 69 years old in good health.

J is TRBJ1-3 and V is TRBV7-9; 7 positions agree with TRBD1. The germline CDR1 and CDR2 sequences are SEHNR and FQNEAQ (reference sequence). The V segment lost 5 bases and the J segment 3 bases; nucleotides outside the gene matches: 1. This CDR3 spans 13 amino acids. CDR3 DNA: TGTGCCAGCAGCGACAGGGTTGGAAACACCATATATTTT. Protein sequence: CASSDRVGNTIYF.

V usage is TRBV2 and J usage is TRBJ2-1, with TRBD2 matching 7 bases. CDR1 and CDR2 from the germline V gene are SNHLY and FYNNEI. With V trimmed by 5 bases and J by 0 bases, 10 bases remained unmatched. The CDR3 is 17 amino acids. The CDR3 is CASSSETSKFSYNEQFF. The CDR3 DNA reads as TGTGCCAGCAGTTCCGAGACTAGCAAGTTCTCCTACAATGAGCAGTTCTTC.

The chain carries TRBV30 and TRBJ1-6, with D perhaps TRBD1 (6 bases). V lost 2 bases and J lost 8, with 13 bases in between. The CDR3 spans 14 residues. In germline, CDR1 is GTSNPN, CDR2 SVGIG (reference sequence). The CDR3 DNA follows: TGTGCCTGGAGTAGAAGGGGGAGTTATTCACCCCTCCACTTT. Encoded protein: CAWSRRGSYSPLHF.

The rearrangement joins TRBV21-1 to TRBJ2-3; the DNA was not used to check the table's D call, TRBD1. TRBV21-1 corresponds to a pseudogene. This CDR3 has 20 amino acids. As DNA, the CDR3 is TGTGCCAGCAGCAATAGGAAGATCGACGGGACAGGGGGCTCGCGGGATACGCAGTATTTT. Its protein is CASSNRKIDGTGGSRDTQYF.

About this clone: Mismatch with germline at one junction end may stem from a read error. The rearrangement uses TRBV5-3 and TRBJ1-1; TRBD1 matches 7 bases. TRBV5-3 is designated an ORF whose function remains uncertain. The CDR3 covers 13 residues. The CDR3 sequence is CARTQTGNAEAFF. The DNA of the CDR3 is TGTGCCAGAACCCAGACAGGGAACGCTGAAGCTTTCTTT.

The rearrangement links TRBV7-7 to TRBJ2-2; the D gene is possibly TRBD2 (5 bases). This CDR3 is built from 16 residues. Trimming removed 2 bases from V and 2 bases from J, with 12 bases in between. Per the germline V gene, CDR1 is SSHAT and CDR2 is FNYEAQ (reference sequence). The CDR3 loop reads CASSLSLALNTGELFF. The DNA of the CDR3 is TGTGCCAGCAGCTTAAGTCTAGCCCTAAACACCGGGGAGCTGTTTTTT. The variable domain in full, with the rest retrieved from reference TRBV7-7 and TRBJ2-2, is GAGVSQSPRYKVTKRGQDVTLRCDPISSHATLYWYQQALGQGPEFLTYFNYEAQPDKSGLPSDRFSAERPEGSISTLTIQRTEQRDSAMYRCASSLSLALNTGELFFGEGSRLTVL.

This clone was found a few times. The gene calls are TRBV7-2 and TRBJ2-1; TRBD2 agrees at 7 bases. The CDR3 is 14 amino acids. J was trimmed by 3 bases and V by 2 bases; bases with no gene match: 1. CDR1 is SGHTA and CDR2 is FQGNSA in the germline V gene. The CDR3 DNA is TGTGCCAGCAGCTTAAGGACTAGCTACAATGAGCAGTTCTTC. Translated, it gives CASSLRTSYNEQFF.

The V and J genes are TRBV2 and TRBJ1-6; D not resolved. V was cut by 6 bases and J by 0 bases, with 9 bases left in between. Germline-derived CDR1 and CDR2 are SNHLY and FYNNEI. This CDR3 is 15 amino acids long. CDR3 DNA sequence: TGTGCCAGCAGAACAGCGAACTCCTATAATTCACCCCTCCACTTT. It yields the protein CASRTANSYNSPLHF.

There are a few counts of this clone. The chain recombines TRBV2 with TRBJ1-1, with D tentatively TRBD1 (6 bases). The CDR3 runs 13 residues. The germline V gene has CDR1 SNHLY and CDR2 FYNNEI. The ends were cut back, 5 bases at V and 1 base at J, with 8 bases in the middle. CDR3 DNA sequence: TGTGCCAGCAGTAAGGACAGGAACACTGAAGCTTTCTTT. It is translated as CASSKDRNTEAFF. The complete variable domain, with remaining parts taken from reference TRBV2 and TRBJ1-1, reads EPEVTQTPSHQVTQMGQEVILRCVPISNHLYFYWYRQILGQKVEFLVSFYNNEISEKSEIFDDQFSVERPDGSNFTLKIRSTKLEDSAMYFCASSKDRNTEAFFGQGTRLTVV.

The chain combines TRBV4-3 with TRBJ2-2; no clear D gene. The CDR3 consists of 15 residues. CDR1 LGHNA and CDR2 YSLEER come from the germline V gene. Trimming removed 0 bases at V and 5 bases at J, with 10 bases between. The CDR3 DNA is TGCGCCAGCAGCCAAGAAGCCGGGTTAACCGGGGAGCTGTTTTTT. It codes for CASSQEAGLTGELFF.

The chain has TRBV5-1 and TRBJ1-3; no clear D. V lost 0 bases and J lost 0, with 16 bases in between. The CDR3 sequence is 18 residues long. Germline V gene data show CDR1 as SGHRS and CDR2 as YFSETQ. The CDR3 bases are TGCGCCAGCAGCTTGGTCGAAGCAGCCCGATCCTCTGGAAACACCATATATTTT. Its protein product is CASSLVEAARSSGNTIYF.

This chain uses TRBV6-6 with TRBJ2-7; D call uncertain. There are 11 residues in the CDR3. Germline CDR1 MNHNY, CDR2 SVGAGI (reference sequence). The V and J ends lost 4 bases and 2 bases respectively, with 3 bases between them. The CDR3 sequence: CASSSAYEQYF. The CDR3, as DNA: TGTGCCAGCAGTTCAGCCTACGAGCAGTACTTC.

This chain uses TRBV19 with TRBJ1-5, with D perhaps matching TRBD1 (6 bases). The germline V gene has CDR1 LNHDA and CDR2 SQIVND (reference sequence). Trimming cost V 6 bases and J 5 bases, with 11 bases left between them. CDR3 length: 13 amino acids. The CDR3 nucleotides read TGTGCCAGTAGCGAAAGGGGGGATCAGCCCCAGCATTTT. Encoded protein: CASSERGDQPQHF. The complete variable domain, with remaining parts taken from reference TRBV19 and TRBJ1-5, reads DGGITQSPKYLFRKEGQNVTLSCEQNLNHDAMYWYRQDPGQGLRLIYYSQIVNDFQKGDIAEGYSVSREKKESFPLTVTSAQKNPTAFYLCASSERGDQPQHFGDGTRLSIL.

This sequence joins TRBV6-5 and TRBJ2-5; D is unclear. The CDR3 is made up of 13 amino acids. Germline V gene sequence: CDR1 MNHEY, CDR2 SVGAGI. Trimming shortened V by 0 bases and J by 2 bases, and 4 bases separated the two germline ends. The CDR3: CASSYSVQETQYF. The CDR3 nucleotides read TGTGCCAGCAGTTACTCGGTTCAAGAGACCCAGTACTTC.

This clone was picked up a small number of times. The CDR3 sequence is CASSLSAGGVYEQYV. The CDR3 DNA is TGTGCCAGCAGCTTATCGGCAGGGGGTGTCTACGAGCAGTACGTC. The chain is built from TRBV7-6 and TRBJ2-7; TRBD1 agrees at 7 bases. The J segment lost 3 bases and the V segment lost 2 bases, leaving 7 bases of the junction unmatched. The CDR3 loop spans 15 amino acids. Germline V lookup: CDR1 SGHVS, CDR2 FNYEAQ.

The V and J genes are TRBV6-5 and TRBJ1-1; D is unclear. The V and J ends lost 7 bases and 4 bases respectively, with 10 bases between them. Germline loops: CDR1 MNHEY, CDR2 SVGAGI. The CDR3 covers 12 residues. This CDR3 reads CASTDVGTEAFF. For the CDR3, the DNA is TGTGCCAGCACCGACGTTGGCACTGAAGCTTTCTTT.

The table lists this clone with a few counts. This chain joins TRBV19 and TRBJ2-7; 9 positions agree with TRBD2. V trimming: 5 bases; J trimming: 6 bases; junction bases outside the gene matches: 17. The V gene's germline CDR1 is LNHDA and CDR2 SQIVND (reference sequence). This CDR3 comprises 17 residues. Here the CDR3 reads CASSPTGTAGGNGEQYF. CDR3 nucleotide sequence: TGTGCCAGTAGTCCGACCGGGACAGCGGGGGGAAATGGCGAGCAGTACTTC.

This clone was found a few times. V usage is TRBV30 and J usage is TRBJ1-4; D is unresolved. The V and J ends lost 2 bases and 7 bases respectively, with 5 bases between them. The germline V gene encodes CDR1 GTSNPN and CDR2 SVGIG (reference sequence). This CDR3 contains 11 residues. The CDR3 DNA follows: TGTGCCTGGAGTTCACTTGAAAAACTGTTTTTT. It specifies CAWSSLEKLFF.

This chain joins TRBV20-1 and TRBJ1-6; no reliable D call. The V gene's germline CDR1 is DFQATT and CDR2 SNEGSKA (reference sequence). This CDR3 has 11 amino acids. V was clipped by 0 bases and J by 14 bases, with 8 bases between them. This CDR3 reads CSARDLSSLHF. DNA for the CDR3: TGCAGTGCTAGAGATTTGAGTTCCCTCCACTTT.

The chain is built from TRBV25-1 and TRBJ2-7, with TRBD2 as a possible D gene (6 bases). The CDR3 is made up of 12 amino acids. V shed 7 bases and J shed 13 bases, with 20 bases lying between them. Germline CDR1 MGHDK, CDR2 SYGVNS. This chain's CDR3 is CASNGGGGILYF. The CDR3 DNA is TGTGCCAGCAATGGGGGAGGCGGGATCCTATACTTC.

J is TRBJ2-5 and V is TRBV4-3; D might be TRBD2 (6 bases). Germline loops: CDR1 LGHNA, CDR2 YSLEER. V was pared by 0 bases and J by 4 bases, with 15 bases between. This CDR3 spans 16 amino acids. The CDR3 protein is CASSQDGPPGVETQYF. In nucleotides, the CDR3 is TGCGCCAGCAGCCAAGATGGCCCACCGGGAGTAGAGACCCAGTACTTC.

The chain recombines TRBV10-2 with TRBJ2-7; D not certain. This CDR3 contains 12 residues. CDR1 WSHSY and CDR2 SAAADI come from the germline V gene. The V and J ends lost 5 bases and 3 bases respectively, with 8 bases between them. CDR3: CASSPNSYEQYF. The DNA of the CDR3 is TGCGCCAGCAGTCCCAACAGCTACGAGCAGTACTTC.

The V gene is TRBV2, the J gene TRBJ2-2; 7 bases map to TRBD1. J was trimmed by 7 bases and V by 9 bases; bases with no gene match: 11. The CDR3 loop spans 14 amino acids. In germline, CDR1 is SNHLY, CDR2 FYNNEI. The CDR3 region is CASGTVGAVGELFF. CDR3 coding DNA: TGTGCCAGTGGGACAGTAGGGGCTGTCGGGGAGCTGTTTTTT.

This chain connects TRBV18 to TRBJ2-5, with TRBD2 matching 13 bases. Trimming took 1 base from V and 2 from J; bases not matched to a gene: 1. This CDR3 contains 16 residues. The germline gives CDR1 KGHSH, CDR2 LQKENI. The CDR3 loop is CASSPQLAGGQETQYF. The CDR3 DNA is TGTGCCAGCTCACCACAACTAGCGGGAGGGCAAGAGACCCAGTACTTC.